Each of the 21 T cell receptor beta chains below was sequenced from the same sample in a study of CD8 T cells in ankylosing spondylitis (dated by TCRdb to 2016 to 2017). The library was made by 5' RACE. Reads for this sample came from an Illumina HiSeq 2500. Starting from the raw public reads, TCRdb applied fastp trimming at Q25, assembled clones with MiXCR and retained in-frame beta chains. Identical CDR3 protein sequences are pooled into one entry, listed with their most common genes and DNA. The sample table records roughly 240,000 distinct CDR3 sequences; 8.2% of these occur just once. The ten largest clones add up to 4% to 5.5% of the sample. The sample was blood, either unsorted or a sorted T cell fraction (not recorded which). The receptor source for this set is a female donor with ankylosing spondylitis or in good health (not recorded which).

There are many counts of this clonotype. V and J are TRBV27 and TRBJ1-5; D remains ambiguous. Germline values: CDR1 MNHEY, CDR2 SMNVEV (reference sequence). This CDR3 has 15 amino acids. Trimming shortened V by 3 bases and J by 4 bases, and 13 bases separated the two germline ends. CDR3 DNA sequence: TGTGCCAGCAGTTTGGCCGGGCCATCGAATCAGCCCCAGCATTTT. Translating it yields CASSLAGPSNQPQHF.

This clonotype came up many times. The chain recombines TRBV5-4 with TRBJ2-1, with 12 bases identical to TRBD2. CDR3 length: 20 amino acids. V trimming: 0 bases; J trimming: 7 bases; junction bases outside the gene matches: 17. The germline V gene has CDR1 SGHNT and CDR2 YYREEE (reference sequence). The CDR3 nucleotides read TGTGCCAGCAGCTTGGGACAGGGGCTAGCGGGAGGGCCAAGTAGGAATGAGCAGTTCTTC. It is translated as CASSLGQGLAGGPSRNEQFF.

This clonotype was seen at least ten times. The chain recombines TRBV12-3 or TRBV12-4 with TRBJ1-3; possible D gene TRBD1, 6 bases. The CDR3 totals 17 residues. The V gene lost 0 bases and the J gene lost 0 bases, with 12 bases spanning the gap. CDR3 DNA sequence: TGTGCCAGCAGTTTAGCGCGGGGGCGGTCCTCTGGAAACACCATATATTTT. This gives the protein CASSLARGRSSGNTIYF.

V and J are TRBV29-1 and TRBJ2-3, with 7 bases aligning to TRBD2. Germline V gives CDR1 SQVTM, CDR2 ANQGSEA. With V trimmed by 8 bases and J by 7 bases, 6 bases remained unmatched. There are 11 residues in the CDR3. Written as DNA, the CDR3 is TGCAGCTTAAGGGAGGGGAATACGCAGTATTTT. This codes for CSLREGNTQYF.

In this sample, this clonotype turned up many times. The chain recombines TRBV7-2 with TRBJ1-1, with D tentatively TRBD1 (6 bases). The CDR3 spans 15 residues. The germline V and J ends were trimmed by 1 base and 5 bases, with 14 bases remaining between them. Germline CDR1 SGHTA, CDR2 FQGNSA. CDR3: CASSLGGAGDTEAFF. The CDR3 nucleotides read TGTGCCAGCAGCTTAGGGGGGGCAGGGGATACTGAAGCTTTCTTT.

This clonotype came up many times. The CDR3: CASSLTVGLPYEQYF. The CDR3, as DNA: TGTGCCAGCAGTTTAACGGTCGGCTTGCCATACGAGCAGTACTTC. The chain recombines TRBV12-3 or TRBV12-4 with TRBJ2-7; D unclear. The CDR3 has 15 amino acids. Trimming removed 2 bases at V and 4 bases at J, with 15 bases between.

This clonotype appeared a few times. CDR3 nucleotides: TGTGCCTGGAGACCAGGGAGTAAAAAACTGTTTTTT. Translated: CAWRPGSKKLFF. This chain connects TRBV30 to TRBJ1-4; D may be TRBD1 (5 bases). The CDR3 totals 12 residues. The V and J ends lost 3 bases and 9 bases respectively, with 11 bases between them. The V gene's germline CDR1 is GTSNPN and CDR2 SVGIG (reference sequence).

This clonotype showed up many times. This chain connects TRBV5-1 to TRBJ2-3, with no clear D. The CDR3 consists of 11 residues. Trimming stripped 0 bases from V and 8 bases from J, with 4 bases between. CDR1 and CDR2 (germline): SGHRS, YFSETQ. The CDR3 DNA is TGCGCCAGCAGCTTGGAAGCTACGCAGTATTTT. Its protein is CASSLEATQYF.

Notes on this clonotype: This may come from a read error, since a much larger clone is one base off. The chain is built from TRBV5-1 and TRBJ2-5, with D perhaps TRBD2 (6 bases). The CDR3 has 15 amino acids. The V end was cut by 2 bases, the J end by 9 bases, with 20 bases between. The V gene's germline CDR1 is SGHRS and CDR2 YFSETQ. The CDR3 nucleotides read TGCGCCAGCAGCTTCGGGACCGGGATGTGGGAGGCCCAGTACTTC. Encoded protein: CASSFGTGMWEAQYF.

This clonotype was counted ten times or more. This chain connects TRBV12-3 or TRBV12-4 to TRBJ2-4; D is unclear. The CDR3 runs to 14 residues. V shed 0 bases and J shed 8 bases, with 11 bases lying between them. For the CDR3, the DNA is TGTGCCAGCAGTTTAGCCCACCCGTCAGACATTCAGTACTTC. Its protein is CASSLAHPSDIQYF.

This clonotype was detected ten times or more. The rearrangement uses TRBV7-8 and TRBJ2-1, with 10 bases that match TRBD2. The CDR3 runs to 16 residues. The V gene's germline CDR1 is SGHVS and CDR2 FQNEAQ. Germline trimming cut 1 base from V and 7 bases from J; bases unmatched to any gene: 7. The CDR3 sequence is CASSLGAGGPGNEQFF. The CDR3 DNA sequence: TGTGCCAGCAGCTTAGGAGCGGGAGGGCCAGGGAATGAGCAGTTCTTC.

This clonotype showed up many times. The chain employs TRBV24-1 and TRBJ2-1; D unclear. Trimming took 0 bases from V and 9 from J, leaving 23 bases between them. The CDR3 loop spans 18 amino acids. CDR1 KGHDR and CDR2 SFDVKD come from the germline V gene. The CDR3 loop is CATSDLKGEYGPHSEQFF. The CDR3 region has the DNA TGTGCCACCAGTGATTTGAAGGGCGAGTATGGTCCACACAGTGAGCAGTTCTTC.

This clonotype showed up many times. This sequence joins TRBV29-1 and TRBJ1-1; D gene unclear. Germline CDR1 is SQVTM and CDR2 is ANQGSEA. The CDR3 is 13 residues long. V lost 6 bases to trimming and J lost 4 bases, with 15 bases between them. The CDR3 DNA reads as TGCAGCGTGTCGATAGAACTGGGCACTGAAGCTTTCTTT. This sequence encodes CSVSIELGTEAFF.

This clonotype was detected a few times. The J gene is TRBJ2-2, the V gene TRBV7-9; 7 bases are shared with TRBD1. Trimming at V came to 4 bases and at J to 3 bases, leaving 5 bases not matched to a gene. Germline CDR1 is SEHNR and CDR2 is FQNEAQ (reference sequence). The CDR3 spans 15 residues. CDR3 in amino acids: CASSWGQRDTGELFF. The CDR3 DNA sequence: TGTGCCAGCAGCTGGGGACAGAGGGACACCGGGGAGCTGTTTTTT.

For this clonotype: A read error may be the cause here, since a much bigger clone is one base away. The chain uses TRBV25-1 and TRBJ2-7; 8 nucleotides line up with TRBD2. This CDR3 comprises 13 residues. CDR1 and CDR2 (germline): MGHDK, SYGVNS. The CDR3 sequence: CVSGGIISYEQYF. In DNA, the CDR3 is TGTGTCAGCGGGGGAATTATTTCCTACGAGCAGTACTTC.

The chain combines TRBV5-1 with TRBJ1-1, with unresolved D. The V and J ends lost 0 bases and 2 bases respectively, with 11 bases between them. CDR3 length: 15 amino acids. Germline V gives CDR1 SGHRS, CDR2 YFSETQ. CDR3 loop: CASSLAGFRNTEAFF. The CDR3 DNA is TGCGCCAGCAGCTTGGCTGGGTTCCGAAACACTGAAGCTTTCTTT.

The sample holds many counts of this clonotype. The rearrangement joins TRBV7-8 to TRBJ2-1; 9 bases agree with TRBD2. With 5 bases clipped from V and 4 bases from J, the junction kept 9 bases outside the gene matches. Germline CDR1 and CDR2: SGHVS and FQNEAQ. This CDR3 is built from 16 residues. CDR3 sequence (DNA): TGTGCCAGCAGCCTCTTGCGGGAGGGCAGGTACAATGAGCAGTTCTTC. Its translation is CASSLLREGRYNEQFF.

There are many counts of this clonotype. V and J are TRBV6-2 or TRBV6-3 and TRBJ1-2; no clear D gene. V lost 2 bases and J 4 bases, leaving 11 bases between the germline ends. Germline V CDR1 and CDR2: MNHEY, SVGEGT. The CDR3 totals 14 residues. CDR3 DNA: TGTGCCAGCAGTTACAAAGGAGGAGGCTATGGCTACACCTTC. It encodes CASSYKGGGYGYTF.

This clonotype was observed many times. The chain couples TRBV2 to TRBJ2-7; 8 bases line up with TRBD1. The CDR3 runs 15 residues. V was pared by 4 bases and J by 3 bases, with 8 bases of the junction left unmatched. Germline assignment: CDR1 SNHLY and CDR2 FYNNEI. This CDR3 reads CASSGSPDRGYEQYF. The CDR3 coding sequence is TGTGCCAGCAGTGGTAGTCCCGACAGGGGCTACGAGCAGTACTTC.

This clonotype was seen repeatedly, ten times or more. This chain links TRBV7-2 with TRBJ2-7; D uncertain. Germline V gene lookup returns CDR1 SGHTA and CDR2 FQGNSA. The V end lost 3 bases, the J end lost 4 bases, and 10 bases lay between the germline ends. There are 13 residues in the CDR3. In nucleotides, the CDR3 is TGTGCCAGCAGCTTTTCAGGCGGTTACGAGCAGTACTTC. Its protein product is CASSFSGGYEQYF.

This clonotype was detected many times. The rearrangement links TRBV7-2 to TRBJ2-1, with TRBD1 matching over 9 bases. Trimming at V came to 3 bases and at J to 9 bases, leaving 6 bases not matched to a gene. This CDR3 region has 14 residues. The germline V gene has CDR1 SGHTA and CDR2 FQGNSA. CDR3 nucleotide sequence: TGTGCCAGCAGCTTCCGCCGACAGGGGGGTGAGCAGTTCTTC. Amino acids: CASSFRRQGGEQFF.